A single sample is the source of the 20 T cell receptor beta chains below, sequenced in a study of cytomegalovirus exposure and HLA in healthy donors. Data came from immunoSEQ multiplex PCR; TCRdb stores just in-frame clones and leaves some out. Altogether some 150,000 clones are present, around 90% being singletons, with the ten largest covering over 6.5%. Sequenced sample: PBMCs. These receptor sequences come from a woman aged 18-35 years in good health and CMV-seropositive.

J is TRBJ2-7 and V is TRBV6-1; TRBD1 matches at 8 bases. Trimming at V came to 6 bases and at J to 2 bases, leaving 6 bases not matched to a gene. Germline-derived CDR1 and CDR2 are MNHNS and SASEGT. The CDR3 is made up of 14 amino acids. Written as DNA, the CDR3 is TGTGCCAGCAGGACGACAGGGGCGCCCTACGAGCAGTACTTC. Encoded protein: CASRTTGAPYEQYF.

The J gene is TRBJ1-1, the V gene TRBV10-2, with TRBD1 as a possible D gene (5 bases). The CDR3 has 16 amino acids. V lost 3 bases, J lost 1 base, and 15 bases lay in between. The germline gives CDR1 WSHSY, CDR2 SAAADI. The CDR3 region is CASSEYKGLTNTEAFF. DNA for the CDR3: TGCGCCAGCAGTGAATACAAGGGGCTGACGAACACTGAAGCTTTCTTT.

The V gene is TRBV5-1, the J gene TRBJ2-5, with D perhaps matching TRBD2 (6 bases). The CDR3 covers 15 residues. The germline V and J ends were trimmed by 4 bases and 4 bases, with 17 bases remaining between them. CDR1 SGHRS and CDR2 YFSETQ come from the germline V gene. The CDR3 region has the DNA TGCGCCAGCAGCCCGGAGGGCAGCCTGGGAGAGACCCAGTACTTC. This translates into CASSPEGSLGETQYF.

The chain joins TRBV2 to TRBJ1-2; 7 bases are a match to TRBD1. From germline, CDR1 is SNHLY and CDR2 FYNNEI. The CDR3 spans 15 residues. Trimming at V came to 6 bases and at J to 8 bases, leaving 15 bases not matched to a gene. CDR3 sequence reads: CASSLLAGARGGYTF. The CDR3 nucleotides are TGTGCCAGCAGCCTACTCGCAGGGGCCAGGGGGGGCTACACCTTC. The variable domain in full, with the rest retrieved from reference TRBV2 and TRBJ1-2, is EPEVTQTPSHQVTQMGQEVILRCVPISNHLYFYWYRQILGQKVEFLVSFYNNEISEKSEIFDDQFSVERPDGSNFTLKIRSTKLEDSAMYFCASSLLAGARGGYTFGSGTRLTVV.

CDR3 bases: TGCGCCAGCAGCCACTTAGACAGGGGAAGTAGCTACACCTTC. Translation: CASSHLDRGSSYTF. The rearrangement uses TRBV4-3 and TRBJ1-2, with 8 bases aligning to TRBD1. CDR1 is LGHNA, CDR2 YSLEER, per germline. After removal of 3 bases from V and 9 bases from J, the junction contained 9 bases not matched to a gene. The CDR3 consists of 14 residues.

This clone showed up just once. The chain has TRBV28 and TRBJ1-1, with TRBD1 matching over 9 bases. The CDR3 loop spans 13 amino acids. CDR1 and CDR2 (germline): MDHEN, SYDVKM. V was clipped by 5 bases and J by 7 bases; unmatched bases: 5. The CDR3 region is CASSETGGFEAFF. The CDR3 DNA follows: TGTGCCAGCAGTGAGACAGGGGGTTTTGAAGCTTTCTTT.

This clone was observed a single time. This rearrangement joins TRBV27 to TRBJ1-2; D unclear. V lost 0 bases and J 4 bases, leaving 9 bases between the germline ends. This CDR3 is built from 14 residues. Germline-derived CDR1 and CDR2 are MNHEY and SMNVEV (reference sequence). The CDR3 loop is CASSLSGRTYGYTF. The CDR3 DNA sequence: TGTGCCAGCAGTTTATCAGGGAGAACCTATGGCTACACCTTC.

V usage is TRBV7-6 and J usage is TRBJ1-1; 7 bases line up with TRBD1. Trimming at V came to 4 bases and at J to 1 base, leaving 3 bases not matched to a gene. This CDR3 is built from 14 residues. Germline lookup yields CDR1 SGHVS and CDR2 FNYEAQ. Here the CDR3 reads CASSSGTANTEAFF. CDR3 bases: TGTGCCAGCAGCTCGGGGACAGCGAACACTGAAGCTTTCTTT.

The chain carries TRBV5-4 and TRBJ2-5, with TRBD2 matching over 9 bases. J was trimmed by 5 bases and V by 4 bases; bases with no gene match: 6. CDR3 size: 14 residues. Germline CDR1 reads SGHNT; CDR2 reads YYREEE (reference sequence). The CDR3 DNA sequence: TGTGCCAGCAGCCCCGGACTAGCGAGGGAGACCCAGTACTTC. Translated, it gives CASSPGLARETQYF.

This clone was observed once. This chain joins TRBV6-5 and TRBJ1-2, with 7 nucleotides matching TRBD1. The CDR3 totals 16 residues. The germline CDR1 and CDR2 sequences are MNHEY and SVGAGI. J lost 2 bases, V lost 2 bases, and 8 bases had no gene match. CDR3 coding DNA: TGTGCCAGCAGTTACGGAGGACAGGTCCAAAACTATGGCTACACCTTC. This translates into CASSYGGQVQNYGYTF.

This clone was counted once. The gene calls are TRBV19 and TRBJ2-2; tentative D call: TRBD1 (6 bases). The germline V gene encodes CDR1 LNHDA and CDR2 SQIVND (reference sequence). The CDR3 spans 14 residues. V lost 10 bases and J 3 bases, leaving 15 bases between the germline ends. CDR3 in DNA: TGTGCCACCCGGACAGTGTATGACACCGGGGAGCTGTTTTTT. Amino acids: CATRTVYDTGELFF.

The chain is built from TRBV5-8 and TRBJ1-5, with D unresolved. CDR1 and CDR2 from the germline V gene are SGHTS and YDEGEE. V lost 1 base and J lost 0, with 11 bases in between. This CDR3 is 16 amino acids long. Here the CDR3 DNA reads TGTGCCAGCAGCTTGATCTTCAGGTATAGCAATCAGCCCCAGCATTTT. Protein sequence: CASSLIFRYSNQPQHF.

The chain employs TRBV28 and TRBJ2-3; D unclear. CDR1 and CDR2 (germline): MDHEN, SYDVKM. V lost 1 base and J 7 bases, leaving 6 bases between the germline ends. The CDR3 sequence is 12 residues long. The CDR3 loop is CASSLYENTQYF. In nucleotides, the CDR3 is TGTGCCAGCAGTTTATATGAGAATACGCAGTATTTT.

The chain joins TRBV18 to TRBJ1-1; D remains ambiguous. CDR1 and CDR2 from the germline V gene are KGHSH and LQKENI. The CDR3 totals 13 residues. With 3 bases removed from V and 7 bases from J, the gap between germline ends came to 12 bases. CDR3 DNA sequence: TGTGCCAGCTCACCCGCACGGGTCGGTGAAGCTTTCTTT. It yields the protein CASSPARVGEAFF. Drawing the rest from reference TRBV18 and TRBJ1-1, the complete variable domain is NAGVMQNPRHLVRRRGQEARLRCSPMKGHSHVYWYRQLPEEGLKFMVYLQKENIIDESGMPKERFSAEFPKEGPSILRIQQVVRGDSAAYFCASSPARVGEAFFGQGTRLTVV.

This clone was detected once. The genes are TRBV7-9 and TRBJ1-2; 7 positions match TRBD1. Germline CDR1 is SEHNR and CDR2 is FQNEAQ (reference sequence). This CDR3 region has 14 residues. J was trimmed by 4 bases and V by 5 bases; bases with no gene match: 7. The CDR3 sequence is CASSHTGDFYGYTF. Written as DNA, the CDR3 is TGTGCCAGCAGCCACACAGGGGATTTCTATGGCTACACCTTC.

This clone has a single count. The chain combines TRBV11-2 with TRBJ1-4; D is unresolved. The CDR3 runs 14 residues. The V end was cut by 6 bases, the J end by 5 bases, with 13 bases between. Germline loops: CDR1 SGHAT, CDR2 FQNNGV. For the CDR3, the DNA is TGTGCCAGCAGTAACATGAGAGGGAATGAAAAACTGTTTTTT. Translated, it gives CASSNMRGNEKLFF.

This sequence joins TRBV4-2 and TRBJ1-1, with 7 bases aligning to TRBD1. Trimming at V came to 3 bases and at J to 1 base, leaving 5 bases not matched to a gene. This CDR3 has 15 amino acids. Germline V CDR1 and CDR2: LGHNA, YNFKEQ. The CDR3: CASSHPTGKNTEAFF. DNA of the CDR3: TGTGCCAGCAGCCACCCGACAGGGAAGAACACTGAAGCTTTCTTT.

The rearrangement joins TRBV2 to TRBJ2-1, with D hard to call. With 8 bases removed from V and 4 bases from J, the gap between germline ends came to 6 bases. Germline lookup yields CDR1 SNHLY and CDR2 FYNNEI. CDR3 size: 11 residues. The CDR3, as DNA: TGTGCCAGCGGCATTTACAATGAGCAGTTCTTC. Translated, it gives CASGIYNEQFF.

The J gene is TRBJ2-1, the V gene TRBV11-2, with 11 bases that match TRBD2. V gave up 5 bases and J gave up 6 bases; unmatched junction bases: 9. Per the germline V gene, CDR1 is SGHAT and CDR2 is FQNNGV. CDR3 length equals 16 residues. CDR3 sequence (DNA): TGTGCCAGCAGCCTCCAAGGGACTAGCGGTTTCAATGAGCAGTTCTTC. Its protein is CASSLQGTSGFNEQFF.

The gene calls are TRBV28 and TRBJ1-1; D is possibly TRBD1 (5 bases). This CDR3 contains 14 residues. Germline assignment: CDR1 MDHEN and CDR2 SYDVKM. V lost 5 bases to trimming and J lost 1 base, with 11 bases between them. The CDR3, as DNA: TGTGCCAGCAGTCGACAGTTGAGGAACACTGAAGCTTTCTTT. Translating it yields CASSRQLRNTEAFF.